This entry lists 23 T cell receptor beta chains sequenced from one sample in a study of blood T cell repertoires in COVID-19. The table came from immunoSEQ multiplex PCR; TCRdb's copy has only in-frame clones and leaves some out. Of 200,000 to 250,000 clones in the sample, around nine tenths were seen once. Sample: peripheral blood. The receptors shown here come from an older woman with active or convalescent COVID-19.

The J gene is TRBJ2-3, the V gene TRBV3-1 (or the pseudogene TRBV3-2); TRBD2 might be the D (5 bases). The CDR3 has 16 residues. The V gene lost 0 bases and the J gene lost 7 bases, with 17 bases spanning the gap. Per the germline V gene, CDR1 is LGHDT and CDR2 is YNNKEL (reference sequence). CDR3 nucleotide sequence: TGTGCCAGCAGCCAAGAGTCGGGGTATACTAGGAATACGCAGTATTTT. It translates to CASSQESGYTRNTQYF.

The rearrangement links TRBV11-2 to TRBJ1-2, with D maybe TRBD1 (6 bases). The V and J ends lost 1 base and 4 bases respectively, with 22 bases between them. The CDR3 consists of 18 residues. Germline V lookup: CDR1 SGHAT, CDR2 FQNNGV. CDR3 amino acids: CASSLAGGARTRTYGYTF. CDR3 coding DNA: TGTGCCAGCAGCTTAGCGGGGGGGGCCCGAACTAGGACCTATGGCTACACCTTC.

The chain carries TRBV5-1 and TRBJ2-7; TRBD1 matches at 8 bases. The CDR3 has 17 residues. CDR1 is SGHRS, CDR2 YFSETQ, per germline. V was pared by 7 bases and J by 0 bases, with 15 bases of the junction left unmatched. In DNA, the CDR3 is TGCGCCAGCGAGCAGGGGGCTGGATTAAGTCGCTCCTACGAGCAGTACTTC. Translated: CASEQGAGLSRSYEQYF.

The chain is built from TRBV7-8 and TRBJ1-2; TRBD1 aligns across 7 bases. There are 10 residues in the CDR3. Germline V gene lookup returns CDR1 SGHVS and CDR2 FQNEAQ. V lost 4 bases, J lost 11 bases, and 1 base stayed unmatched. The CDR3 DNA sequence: TGTGCCAGCAGCTCGGGACAGTACACCTTC. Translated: CASSSGQYTF.

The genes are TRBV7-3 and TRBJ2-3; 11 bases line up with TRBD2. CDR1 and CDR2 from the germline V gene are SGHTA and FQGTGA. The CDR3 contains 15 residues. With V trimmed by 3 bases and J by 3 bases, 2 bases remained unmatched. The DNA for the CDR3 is TGTGCCAGCAGCTTTAGCGGGGGGGAAACAGATACGCAGTATTTT. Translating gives CASSFSGGETDTQYF.

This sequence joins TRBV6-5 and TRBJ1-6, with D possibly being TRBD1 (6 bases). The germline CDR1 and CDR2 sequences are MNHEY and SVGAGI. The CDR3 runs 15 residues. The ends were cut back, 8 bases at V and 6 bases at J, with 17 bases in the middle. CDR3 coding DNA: TGTGCCAGCTTTTTGGGCCGGGGGGCTAATTCACCCCTCCACTTT. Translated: CASFLGRGANSPLHF.

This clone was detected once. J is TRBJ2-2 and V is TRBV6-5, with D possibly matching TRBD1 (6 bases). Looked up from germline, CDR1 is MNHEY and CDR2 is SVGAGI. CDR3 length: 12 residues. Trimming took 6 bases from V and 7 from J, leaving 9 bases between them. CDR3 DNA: TGTGCCAGCAGCCCCAGGGGCGGGGAGCTGTTTTTT. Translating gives CASSPRGGELFF.

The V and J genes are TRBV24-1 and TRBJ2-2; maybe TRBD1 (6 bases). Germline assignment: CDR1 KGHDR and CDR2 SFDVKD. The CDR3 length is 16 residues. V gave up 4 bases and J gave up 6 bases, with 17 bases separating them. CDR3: CATSDWGHLRAGELFF. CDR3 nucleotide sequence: TGTGCCACCAGTGACTGGGGACACCTGCGGGCCGGGGAGCTGTTTTTT.

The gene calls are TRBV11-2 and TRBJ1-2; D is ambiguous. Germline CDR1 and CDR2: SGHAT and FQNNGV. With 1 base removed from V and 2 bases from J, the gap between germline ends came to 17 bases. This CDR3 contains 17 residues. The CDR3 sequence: CASSLGVGGQMNYGYTF. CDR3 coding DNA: TGTGCCAGCAGCTTAGGAGTGGGTGGGCAGATGAACTATGGCTACACCTTC.

CDR3 DNA: TGTGCCAGCAGTCCTCCGGGGGGTTATGGCTACACCTTC. It is translated as CASSPPGGYGYTF. V and J are TRBV6-5 and TRBJ1-2, with a weak D call TRBD1 (5 bases). This CDR3 spans 13 amino acids. V was pared by 5 bases and J by 5 bases, with 12 bases between. Germline assignment: CDR1 MNHEY and CDR2 SVGAGI.

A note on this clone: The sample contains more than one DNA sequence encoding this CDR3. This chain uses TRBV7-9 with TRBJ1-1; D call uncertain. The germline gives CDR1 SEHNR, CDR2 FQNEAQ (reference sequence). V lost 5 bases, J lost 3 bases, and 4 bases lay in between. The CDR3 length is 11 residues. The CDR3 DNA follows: TGTGCCAGCAGCCCTTACACTGAAGCTTTCTTT. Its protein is CASSPYTEAFF.

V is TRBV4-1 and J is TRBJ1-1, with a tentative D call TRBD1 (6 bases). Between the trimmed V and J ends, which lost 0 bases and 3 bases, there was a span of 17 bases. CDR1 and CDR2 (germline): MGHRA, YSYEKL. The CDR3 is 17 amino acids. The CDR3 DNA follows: TGCGCCAGCAGCCAAGAGAGGGGGGGGCGGGGAGACACTGAAGCTTTCTTT. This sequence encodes CASSQERGGRGDTEAFF.

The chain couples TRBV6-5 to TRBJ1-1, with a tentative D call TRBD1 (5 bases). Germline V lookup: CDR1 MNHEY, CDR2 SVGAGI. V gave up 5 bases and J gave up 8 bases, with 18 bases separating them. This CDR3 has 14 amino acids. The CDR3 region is CASSRGLSVTEAFF. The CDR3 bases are TGTGCCAGCAGTAGGGGCCTATCCGTCACGGAAGCTTTCTTT.

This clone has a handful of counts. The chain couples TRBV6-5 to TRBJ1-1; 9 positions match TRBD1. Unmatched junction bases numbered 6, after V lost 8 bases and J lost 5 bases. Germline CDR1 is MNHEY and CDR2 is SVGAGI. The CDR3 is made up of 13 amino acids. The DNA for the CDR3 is TGTGCCAGCCACAGGGGGCGTGGGACTGAAGCTTTCTTT. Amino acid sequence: CASHRGRGTEAFF.

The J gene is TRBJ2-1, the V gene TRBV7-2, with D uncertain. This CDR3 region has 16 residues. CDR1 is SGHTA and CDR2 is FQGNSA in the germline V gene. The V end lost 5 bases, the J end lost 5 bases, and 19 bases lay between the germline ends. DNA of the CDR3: TGTGCCAGCAGCCTAAACCTACCCAATACCAACAATGAGCAGTTCTTC. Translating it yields CASSLNLPNTNNEQFF.

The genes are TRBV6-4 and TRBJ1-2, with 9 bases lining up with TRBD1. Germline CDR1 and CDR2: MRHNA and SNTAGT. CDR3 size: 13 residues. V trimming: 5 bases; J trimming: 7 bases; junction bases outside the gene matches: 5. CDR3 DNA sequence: TGTGCCAGCAGTCCGACAGGGGGTGTTGGCTACACCTTC. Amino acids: CASSPTGGVGYTF.

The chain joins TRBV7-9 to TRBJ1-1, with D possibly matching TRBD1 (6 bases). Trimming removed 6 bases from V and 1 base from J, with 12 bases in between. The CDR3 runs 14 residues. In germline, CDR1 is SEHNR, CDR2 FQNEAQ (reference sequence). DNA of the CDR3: TGTGCCAGCAGACAAGACAGGTCGAACACTGAAGCTTTCTTT. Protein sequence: CASRQDRSNTEAFF.

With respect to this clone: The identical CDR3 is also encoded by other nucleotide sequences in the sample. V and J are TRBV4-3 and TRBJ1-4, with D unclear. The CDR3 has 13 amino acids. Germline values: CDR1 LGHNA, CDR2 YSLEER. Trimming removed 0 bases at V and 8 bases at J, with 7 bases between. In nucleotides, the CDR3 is TGCGCCAGCAGCCAAGATCGAGGGGAAAAACTGTTTTTT. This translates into CASSQDRGEKLFF.

CDR3 sequence reads: CASSFRDGRNSPLHF. The CDR3 DNA reads TGTGCCAGCAGTTTCAGGGACGGGAGGAATTCACCCCTCCACTTT. The V and J genes are TRBV27 and TRBJ1-6; D may be TRBD1 (5 bases). Germline-derived CDR1 and CDR2 are MNHEY and SMNVEV (reference sequence). With 3 bases removed from V and 7 bases from J, the gap between germline ends came to 13 bases. The CDR3 length is 15 residues.

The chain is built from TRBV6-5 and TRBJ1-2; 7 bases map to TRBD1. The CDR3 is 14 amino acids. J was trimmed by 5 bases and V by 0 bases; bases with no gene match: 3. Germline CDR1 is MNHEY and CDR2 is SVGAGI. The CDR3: CASSYSGTDYGYTF. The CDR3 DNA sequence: TGTGCCAGCAGTTACTCCGGGACAGATTATGGCTACACCTTC.

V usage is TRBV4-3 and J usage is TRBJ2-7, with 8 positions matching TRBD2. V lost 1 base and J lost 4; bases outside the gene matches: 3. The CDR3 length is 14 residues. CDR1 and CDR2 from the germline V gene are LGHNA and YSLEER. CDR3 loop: CASSQAGGRYEQYF. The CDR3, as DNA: TGCGCCAGCAGCCAAGCGGGGGGGAGGTACGAGCAGTACTTC.

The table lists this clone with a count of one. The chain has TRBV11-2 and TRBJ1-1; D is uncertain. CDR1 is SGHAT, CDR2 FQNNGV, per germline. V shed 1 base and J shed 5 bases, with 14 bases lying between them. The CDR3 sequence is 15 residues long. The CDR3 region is CASSLVLGSRTEAFF. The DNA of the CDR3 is TGTGCCAGCAGCTTAGTACTGGGGAGTCGGACTGAAGCTTTCTTT. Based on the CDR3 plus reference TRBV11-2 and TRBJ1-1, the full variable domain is EAGVAQSPRYKIIEKRQSVAFWCNPISGHATLYWYQQILGQGPKLLIQFQNNGVVDDSQLPKDRFSAERLKGVDSTLKIQPAKLEDSAVYLCASSLVLGSRTEAFFGQGTRLTVV.

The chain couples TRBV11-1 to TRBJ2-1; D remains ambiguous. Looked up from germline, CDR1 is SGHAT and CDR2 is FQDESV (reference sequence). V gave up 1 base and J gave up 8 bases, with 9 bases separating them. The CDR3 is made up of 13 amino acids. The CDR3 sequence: CASSLGLWDEQFF. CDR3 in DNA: TGTGCCAGCAGCTTAGGACTTTGGGATGAGCAGTTCTTC.